Listed below are T cell receptor beta chains from one sample, sequenced in a study of identical twins. TCRdb ran MiXCR on the 5' RACE reads and lists one entry per CDR3 protein. In the table there are fewer than 250,000 distinct CDR3 sequences, less than 20% of which are singletons. This sample was also put to use in a study of T cells expressing NK-cell markers.

The sequenced sample was CD8+ T cells sorted from blood. Receptors were obtained from a woman between 18 and 29 years old in good health. Each CDR3 is given with its conserved first and last residue. Each record gives: V gene, clone size, J gene, D gene, CDR3 protein, CDR3 DNA. A D gene is named only where the DNA matches it firmly. A clone size is listed for some rows: how often the clone was seen (once, few, many), or a class if it is expanded.

TRBV7-3,-,TRBJ2-3,TRBD2,CASSLLTSGGAGTDTQYF,TGTGCCAGCAGCTTACTGACTAGCGGGGGGGCTGGCACAGATACGCAGTATTTT
TRBV6-2/TRBV6-3,-,TRBJ2-7,TRBD2,CASSYFSSGSYEQYF,TGTGCCAGCAGTTACTTTTCTAGCGGGAGCTACGAGCAGTACTTC
TRBV4-1,-,TRBJ2-1,-,CASSQTDSLGEQFF,TGCGCCAGCAGCCAGACGGACTCTCTGGGTGAGCAGTTCTTC
TRBV14,-,TRBJ1-1,-,CASGWPGTEAFF,TGTGCCAGCGGATGGCCGGGCACTGAAGCTTTCTTT
TRBV27,few,TRBJ2-7,TRBD2,CASSAGGGDYEQYF,TGTGCCAGCAGTGCCGGGGGGGGCGACTACGAGCAGTACTTC
TRBV5-1,-,TRBJ2-1,TRBD2,CASSLSGSLYNEQFF,TGCGCCAGCAGCTTAAGCGGGAGCCTCTACAATGAGCAGTTCTTC
TRBV6-5,-,TRBJ2-7,-,CASSYSPVLPTYEQYF,TGTGCCAGCAGTTACTCACCGGTACTTCCGACCTACGAGCAGTACTTC
TRBV25-1,-,TRBJ2-1,-,CASSAGSEQFF,TGTGCCAGCAGTGCAGGTTCTGAGCAGTTCTTC
TRBV20-1,-,TRBJ2-1,TRBD2,CSAVPASGVYNEQFF,TGCAGTGCTGTCCCAGCTAGCGGGGTTTACAATGAGCAGTTCTTC
TRBV15,few,TRBJ2-1,TRBD2,CATSRDPREGQFF,TGTGCCACCAGCAGAGATCCGCGGGAGGGTCAGTTCTTC
TRBV5-6,few,TRBJ2-2,TRBD2,CASSFGTSFAGELFF,TGTGCCAGCAGCTTCGGGACTAGCTTTGCCGGGGAGCTGTTTTTT
TRBV9,-,TRBJ2-1,-,CASAPNLNEQFF,TGTGCCAGCGCTCCCAACTTGAATGAGCAGTTCTTC
TRBV6-1,few,TRBJ2-1,-,CASSLIGGSYNEQFF,TGTGCCAGCAGTCTGATCGGGGGCTCCTACAATGAGCAGTTCTTC
TRBV6-2/TRBV6-3,-,TRBJ2-7,-,CASSYGQRGIYEQYF,TGTGCCAGCAGTTACGGCCAGAGGGGGATCTACGAGCAGTACTTC
TRBV12-3/TRBV12-4,few,TRBJ1-1,TRBD1,CASTPTGAGTEAFF,TGTGCCAGCACCCCGACAGGGGCTGGCACTGAAGCTTTCTTT
TRBV7-3,few,TRBJ2-7,-,CASSPETGGVYEQYF,TGTGCCAGCAGCCCCGAAACAGGGGGGGTCTACGAGCAGTACTTC
TRBV10-3,many,TRBJ2-7,TRBD1,CAISERDRGPNEQYF,TGTGCCATCAGTGAGCGGGACAGGGGACCCAACGAGCAGTACTTC
TRBV20-1,few,TRBJ2-3,-,CSARETDTQYF,TGCAGTGCTAGAGAAACCGATACGCAGTATTTT
TRBV3-1,few,TRBJ1-2,-,CASSQEVEGDYGYTF,TGTGCCAGCAGCCAAGAAGTGGAGGGGGACTATGGCTACACCTTC
TRBV6-1,few,TRBJ2-7,-,CASTLKGEGPVYEQYF,TGTGCCAGCACTCTAAAAGGAGAGGGACCGGTCTACGAGCAGTACTTC
TRBV11-2,-,TRBJ2-3,-,CASSPQATVIPSTDTQYF,TGTGCCAGCAGCCCGCAGGCTACCGTGATCCCTAGCACAGATACGCAGTATTTT
TRBV29-1,-,TRBJ2-1,-,CSVEGGSEFEQFF,TGCAGCGTTGAAGGGGGGTCGGAGTTTGAGCAGTTCTTC
TRBV20-1,few,TRBJ2-1,TRBD2,CSAYSGFYNEQFF,TGCAGTGCTTATAGCGGGTTCTACAATGAGCAGTTCTTC
TRBV7-7,-,TRBJ2-7,-,CASSLAPGAYEQYF,TGTGCCAGCAGCTTAGCGCCGGGAGCCTACGAGCAGTACTTC
TRBV3-1,-,TRBJ2-1,TRBD1,CASSQEGGSIRGEQFF,TGTGCCAGCAGCCAAGAAGGGGGCTCTATTCGTGGTGAGCAGTTCTTC
TRBV11-2,-,TRBJ2-7,-,CASSFPRTDLSSYEQYF,TGTGCCAGCAGCTTTCCTCGGACAGACCTAAGCTCCTACGAGCAGTACTTC
TRBV10-3,-,TRBJ2-7,-,CAIMIPPSEQYF,TGTGCCATCATGATCCCTCCCAGCGAGCAGTACTTC
TRBV11-2,-,TRBJ2-7,TRBD1,CASSYGQGNEQYF,TGTGCCAGCAGCTACGGACAGGGAAACGAGCAGTACTTC
TRBV5-1,-,TRBJ2-1,TRBD2,CASSLAASGRGSYNEQFF,TGCGCCAGCAGCTTGGCGGCTAGCGGGAGAGGTTCCTACAATGAGCAGTTCTTC
TRBV21-1,few,TRBJ2-3,-,CARRESDDTQYF,TGTGCCAGGAGGGAAAGTGACGATACGCAGTATTTT
TRBV11-2,few,TRBJ1-2,-,CASSLGAGDYGYTF,TGTGCCAGCAGCTTAGGTGCAGGGGACTATGGCTACACCTTC
TRBV4-1,-,TRBJ1-1,TRBD1,CASSQGQGAHTEAFF,TGCGCCAGCAGCCAGGGCCAGGGGGCTCACACTGAAGCTTTCTTT
TRBV7-9,few,TRBJ1-2,-,CASSRAYGYTF,TGTGCCAGCAGCCGAGCCTATGGCTACACCTTC
TRBV18,-,TRBJ2-7,TRBD2,CASSSPGLAGGPHEQYF,TGTGCCAGCTCTTCACCGGGACTAGCGGGAGGGCCCCACGAGCAGTACTTC
TRBV24-1,few,TRBJ2-1,TRBD2,CATSDSGLDEQFF,TGTGCCACCAGTGATTCCGGACTAGATGAGCAGTTCTTC